Listed below are T cell receptor beta chains from one sample, sequenced in a study of shared clonotypes between healthy human individuals. Data came from immunoSEQ multiplex PCR; TCRdb stores just in-frame clones and leaves some out. The sample carries 1.6 million or so clones, 98% recorded once. The sequencing input was naive CD4+ T cells sorted from blood. The receptor source for this set is a man aged 25 to 40 in good health. Both conserved end residues are part of each CDR3. A D gene is named only where the DNA matches it firmly. Not every row has a clone size; where given, it reads once, few, many or a size class.

j_call d_call v_call clone_size cdr3_aa cdr3_nt
TRBJ2-5 TRBD2 TRBV5-1 . CASSATSGGWETQYF TGCGCCAGCAGCGCGACTAGCGGGGGTTGGGAGACCCAGTACTTC
TRBJ2-7 . TRBV7-3 . CASSLRGLGSYEQYF TGTGCCAGCAGCTTAAGGGGTTTGGGCTCCTACGAGCAGTACTTC
TRBJ2-6 . TRBV7-9 . CASQDRTGANVLTF TGTGCCAGCCAAGACCGGACAGGGGCCAACGTCCTGACTTTC
TRBJ2-1 TRBD2 TRBV5-4 . CASSLDGRAHEQFF TGTGCCAGCAGCTTGGACGGGAGGGCCCATGAGCAGTTCTTC
TRBJ2-1 TRBD2 TRBV28 . CASSLQREFTRSQFF TGTGCCAGCAGTTTGCAGCGGGAGTTCACCCGGTCGCAGTTCTTC
TRBJ1-1 . TRBV5-4 . CASRQTNQGRTEAFF TGTGCCAGCAGACAAACCAATCAGGGGCGAACTGAAGCTTTCTTT
TRBJ2-7 TRBD2 TRBV5-1 . CASSKGLAGVHEQYF TGCGCCAGCAGCAAGGGACTAGCGGGAGTCCACGAGCAGTACTTC
TRBJ2-3 TRBD2 TRBV19 . CASNPSGLAGDGGNTDTQYF TGTGCCAGTAACCCCTCGGGACTAGCGGGAGATGGGGGTAACACAGATACGCAGTATTTT
TRBJ2-1 . TRBV27 . CASSPQVLGETNEQFF TGTGCCAGCAGTCCCCAGGTCTTGGGGGAGACCAATGAGCAGTTCTTC
TRBJ1-5 . TRBV9 . CASSFDGNQPQHF TGTGCCAGCAGCTTCGACGGAAATCAGCCCCAGCATTTT
TRBJ1-5 . TRBV19 . CATLGGNQPQHF TGTGCCACCCTGGGGGGGAATCAGCCCCAGCATTTT
TRBJ1-3 . TRBV5-1 . CASSLFSPTSPDTIYF TGCGCCAGCAGCTTGTTTTCCCCAACCTCCCCGGACACCATATATTTT
TRBJ2-1 TRBD2 TRBV7-2 . CASSLLASGSYNEQFF TGTGCCAGCAGCTTACTGGCTAGCGGGAGCTACAATGAGCAGTTCTTC
TRBJ1-5 . TRBV27 . CASSGRWNQPQHF TGTGCCAGCAGCGGACGGTGGAATCAGCCCCAGCATTTT
TRBJ2-1 . TRBV14 . CASRILGGAVLFF TGTGCCAGCAGAATATTGGGCGGGGCGGTTTTGTTCTTC
TRBJ2-3 . TRBV18 . CASSPPVTDTQYF TGTGCCAGCTCACCACCAGTCACAGATACGCAGTATTTT
TRBJ2-4 TRBD1 TRBV4-1 . CASSQQSDRGLAKNIQYF TGCGCCAGCAGCCAACAATCCGACAGGGGGCTAGCCAAAAACATTCAGTACTTC
TRBJ2-7 TRBD2 TRBV14 . CASSPASGIYEQYF TGTGCCAGCAGCCCGGCTAGCGGGATCTACGAGCAGTACTTC
TRBJ2-7 TRBD2 TRBV19 . CASSITSGLSVSYEQYF TGTGCCAGTAGTATTACTAGCGGGCTGAGTGTATCCTACGAGCAGTACTTC
TRBJ2-7 TRBD1 TRBV19 . CATKGTVYEQYF TGTGCCACCAAAGGGACAGTTTACGAGCAGTACTTC
TRBJ1-5 TRBD1 TRBV28 . CASKAPGTAYSNQPQHF TGTGCCAGCAAGGCCCCAGGGACAGCTTATAGCAATCAGCCCCAGCATTTT
TRBJ2-7 TRBD1 TRBV19 once CASSPRTGNEQYF TGTGCCAGTAGTCCCAGGACAGGGAACGAGCAGTACTTC
TRBJ2-2 . TRBV5-4 few CASSIRHTGELFF TGTGCCAGCAGCATCCGGCACACCGGGGAGCTGTTTTTT
TRBJ2-2 TRBD2 TRBV9 . CASRRLAVNTGELFF TGTGCCAGCAGAAGACTAGCGGTTAACACCGGGGAGCTGTTTTTT
TRBJ1-1 TRBD1 TRBV6-5 . CASRRGQGNTEAFF TGTGCCAGCAGGAGGGGACAGGGCAACACTGAAGCTTTCTTT
TRBJ1-2 TRBD1 TRBV28 once CASWTGLINYGYTF TGTGCCAGCTGGACAGGGCTAATTAACTATGGCTACACCTTC
TRBJ2-2 TRBD2 TRBV6-4 . CASSLLAGSGELFF TGTGCCAGCAGTCTACTAGCGGGATCGGGGGAGCTGTTTTTT
TRBJ1-1 TRBD1 TRBV7-9 . CASSLGSGQGLEAFF TGTGCCAGCAGCTTAGGATCGGGACAGGGGCTCGAAGCTTTCTTT
TRBJ2-7 TRBD1 TRBV9 . CASSVGVTGSAYEQYF TGTGCCAGCAGCGTAGGTGTGACAGGGTCTGCCTACGAGCAGTACTTC
TRBJ2-2 . TRBV7-2 . CASSTPWTGGVVNTGELFF TGTGCCAGCAGCACCCCCTGGACAGGCGGGGTCGTGAACACCGGGGAGCTGTTTTTT
TRBJ2-7 . TRBV9 . CASSAGGTVATYEQYF TGTGCCAGCAGCGCAGGGGGGACCGTAGCCACCTACGAGCAGTACTTC
TRBJ1-4 . TRBV5-1 . CASSLPGQALGGEKLFF TGCGCCAGCAGCTTGCCGGGACAAGCACTAGGGGGTGAAAAACTGTTTTTT
TRBJ1-2 . TRBV4-3 . CASSQEGRGNYGYTF TGCGCCAGCAGCCAAGAGGGGAGAGGAAACTATGGCTACACCTTC
TRBJ2-7 TRBD2 TRBV7-8 once CASSPRLAGVDEQYF TGTGCCAGCAGCCCCCGATTAGCGGGAGTGGACGAGCAGTACTTC